These 6 T cell receptor beta chains share one sample of origin, sequenced in a study of shared clonotypes between healthy human individuals. Method: immunoSEQ multiplex PCR; TCRdb's copy keeps in-frame clones and lacks some. This sample yields over 2 million clones, of which over 85% are seen a single time; roughly 1% belongs to the top ten. Naive CD8 populations comprised CD45RO-negative cells positively selected for CCR7, excluding terminally differentiated effector memory CD45RA+ cells. The specimen was naive CD8+ T cells sorted from blood. The receptors shown here come from a man aged 18 to 35 in good health.

As for this clone: The same CDR3 also results from other DNA sequences found in this sample. The chain employs TRBV7-9 and TRBJ2-3, with 12 nucleotides matching TRBD2. The junction had 7 bases not matched to a gene; V was cut back by 5 bases and J by 4 bases. Germline CDR1 and CDR2: SEHNR and FQNEAQ (reference sequence). The CDR3 totals 16 residues. CDR3 sequence reads: CASSLLAGGPPDTQYF. The CDR3 DNA reads as TGTGCCAGCAGCCTGCTAGCGGGAGGGCCCCCAGATACGCAGTATTTT.

This rearrangement joins TRBV5-4 to TRBJ2-7; TRBD2 aligns across 11 bases. The J call may be incorrect, as the DNA end agrees better with TRBJ2-5. This CDR3 contains 16 residues. Germline lookup yields CDR1 SGHNT and CDR2 YYREEE (reference sequence). DNA for the CDR3: TGTGCCAGCAGCTACCTTAGCGGGGGGGCTGAAGAGACCCAGTACTTC. Amino acid sequence: CASSYLSGGAEETQYF.

This clone was detected only once. The chain uses TRBV4-3 and TRBJ2-1; D may be TRBD2 (6 bases). Trimming shortened V by 0 bases and J by 0 bases, and 9 bases separated the two germline ends. The CDR3 covers 16 residues. From germline, CDR1 is LGHNA and CDR2 YSLEER. The DNA of the CDR3 is TGCGCCAGCAGCCAAGATACTAGCAACTCCTACAATGAGCAGTTCTTC. It specifies CASSQDTSNSYNEQFF.

The J gene is TRBJ1-1, the V gene TRBV7-9; TRBD1 might be the D (5 bases). The CDR3 spans 14 residues. Germline loops: CDR1 SEHNR, CDR2 FQNEAQ (reference sequence). V gave up 5 bases and J gave up 2 bases, with 12 bases separating them. The CDR3 region has the DNA TGTGCCAGCAGCGCCCGGGACCGCAACACTGAAGCTTTCTTT. It translates to CASSARDRNTEAFF.

This chain uses TRBV7-2 with TRBJ2-3; 12 bases match TRBD2. The CDR3 has 16 amino acids. V lost 5 bases and J lost 4; bases outside the gene matches: 7. Germline V gene data show CDR1 as SGHTA and CDR2 as FQGNSA. The CDR3 spells CASSPLAGGPPDTQYF. CDR3 sequence (DNA): TGTGCCAGCAGCCCTCTAGCGGGAGGGCCTCCAGATACGCAGTATTTT.

This clone was picked up a small number of times. The chain uses TRBV11-2 and TRBJ2-1, with 10 bases fitting TRBD2. J gave up 5 bases and V 1 base, and 2 bases lay outside the gene matches. The CDR3 totals 15 residues. The germline gives CDR1 SGHAT, CDR2 FQNNGV. CDR3 loop: CASSLGTSGNNEQFF. The CDR3 DNA reads TGTGCCAGCAGCTTAGGGACTAGCGGAAACAATGAGCAGTTCTTC.